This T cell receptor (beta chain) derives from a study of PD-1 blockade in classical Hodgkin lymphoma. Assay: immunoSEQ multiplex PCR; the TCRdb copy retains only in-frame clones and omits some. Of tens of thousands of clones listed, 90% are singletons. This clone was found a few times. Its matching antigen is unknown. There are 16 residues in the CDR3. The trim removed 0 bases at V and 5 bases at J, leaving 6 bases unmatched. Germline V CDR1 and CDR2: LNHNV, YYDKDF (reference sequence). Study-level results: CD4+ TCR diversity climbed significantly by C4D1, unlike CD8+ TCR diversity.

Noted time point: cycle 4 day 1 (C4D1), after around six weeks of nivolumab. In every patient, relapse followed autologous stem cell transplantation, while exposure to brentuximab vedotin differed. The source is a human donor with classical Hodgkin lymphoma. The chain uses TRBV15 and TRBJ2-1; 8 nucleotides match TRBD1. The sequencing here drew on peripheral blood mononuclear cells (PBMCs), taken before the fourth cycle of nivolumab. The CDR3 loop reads CATSRERQGNNNEQFF. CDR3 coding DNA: TGTGCCACCAGCAGAGAAAGACAGGGGAACAACAATGAGCAGTTCTTC.